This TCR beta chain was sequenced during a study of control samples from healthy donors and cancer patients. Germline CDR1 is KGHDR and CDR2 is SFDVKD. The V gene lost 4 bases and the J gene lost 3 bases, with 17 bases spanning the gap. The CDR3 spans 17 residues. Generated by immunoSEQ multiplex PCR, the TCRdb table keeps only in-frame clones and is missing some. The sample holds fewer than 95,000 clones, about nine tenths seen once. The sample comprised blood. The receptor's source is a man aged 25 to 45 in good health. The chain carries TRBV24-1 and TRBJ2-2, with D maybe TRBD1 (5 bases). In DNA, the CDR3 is TGTGCCACCAGTGACCATAGGCGGCTAGGGGACACCGGGGAGCTGTTTTTT. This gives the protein CATSDHRRLGDTGELFF.